This TCR beta chain was sequenced in a study of cytomegalovirus exposure and HLA in healthy donors. PCR involved 60 Vbeta and 13 Jbeta primers. Sequenced by immunoSEQ multiplex PCR; TCRdb stores in-frame clones only, minus some. The sample records around 120,000 clones, roughly 72% being singletons. In its sample, this clone was seen a few times. One junction end does not reproduce the germline sequence, and a read error may be involved. This receptor was taken from a woman between 45 and 65 years old in good health and CMV-seronegative. The sample consisted of PBMCs.

The CDR3 DNA reads TGTGCCAGCAGCCTAGAGGAGAATCAGCCCCAGCATTTT. It specifies CASSLEENQPQHF. The chain combines TRBV11-3 with TRBJ1-5; no clear D. The CDR3 consists of 13 residues. CDR1 is SGHNT, CDR2 YENEEA, per germline.